This TCR beta chain was documented in a study of shared clonotypes between healthy human individuals. Study outcomes and limitations: The sharing of 4% to 5.5% of naive CD4 clonotypes was seen across a handful of donors. A generally larger estimated richness was seen in naive subsets than in memory subsets.

Germline values: CDR1 WSHSY, CDR2 SAAADI. The CDR3 has 12 amino acids. Trimming took 3 bases from V and 6 from J, leaving 6 bases between them. At the deep level, the assay was run. Profiled with immunoSEQ multiplex PCR; TCRdb holds only in-frame clones, not every one. The repertoire holds more than 1.2 million clones, with approximately 98.5% as singletons. This clone was picked up one time. What it binds is not known. The sample taken for sequencing was naive CD4+ T cells sorted from blood. Subset of the sample: CD45RA+ positively selected. The source of this sequence is a man aged 25 to 45 in good health. This chain links TRBV10-2 with TRBJ2-4, with D perhaps matching TRBD2 (5 bases). Here the CDR3 reads CASSEGGNIQYF. The CDR3, as DNA: TGCGCCAGCAGTGAAGGAGGAAACATTCAGTACTTC.